The present entry profiles one T cell receptor (beta chain) with its context. This record belongs to a study of naive CD8 T cells in extremely preterm neonates. The repertoire was sequenced with immunoSEQ multiplex PCR; TCRdb's copy has only in-frame clones and lacks some. The sample lists approximately 5,000 clones, around 97% occurring once. The specimen sequenced was naive CD8+ T cells from blood. The sequence came from a human donor in good health.

CDR3 sequence reads: CASSLGLAELYEQYF. CDR3 nucleotide sequence: TGTGCCAGCAGTCTCGGACTAGCGGAACTTTACGAGCAGTACTTC. This rearrangement joins TRBV6-6 to TRBJ2-7, with 10 positions matching TRBD2. Germline assignment: CDR1 MNHNY and CDR2 SVGAGI (reference sequence). The CDR3 totals 15 residues. The V gene end was trimmed by 5 bases and the J gene end by 4 bases; junction bases not matched to a gene: 8.